Below, 9 T cell receptor beta chains from the same sample are listed, as sequenced in a study of CD8 T cells in Susac syndrome. Random hexamers primed reverse transcription of 0.5 to 1 ug RNA. From the immunoSEQ multiplex PCR reads, TCRdb called clonotypes with MiXCR, one entry per CDR3 protein. This table has 100,000 to 150,000 distinct CDR3 sequences, around 94% appearing once. Material: CD4+ T cells from PBMCs. These receptors all come from a human donor in good health.

This chain connects TRBV6-1 to TRBJ1-2; TRBD1 aligns across 8 bases. J gave up 9 bases and V 3 bases, and 9 bases lay outside the gene matches. In germline, CDR1 is MNHNS, CDR2 SASEGT. The CDR3 consists of 14 residues. The CDR3 spells CASSEADRASRYTF. The CDR3 region has the DNA TGTGCCAGCAGTGAGGCGGACAGGGCTTCCCGCTACACCTTC.

This chain joins TRBV29-1 and TRBJ2-1; maybe TRBD1 (5 bases). The germline gives CDR1 SQVTM, CDR2 ANQGSEA. V dropped 5 bases and J dropped 3 bases, with 26 bases sitting between them. The CDR3 has 18 residues. The CDR3 nucleotides are TGCAGCGTTCCCAAATCACTCCTGCAGGGTGGACACTACAATGAGCAGTTCTTC. Residues: CSVPKSLLQGGHYNEQFF.

The chain carries TRBV29-1 and TRBJ1-2; no clear D gene. The germline CDR1 and CDR2 sequences are SQVTM and ANQGSEA. V lost 4 bases, J lost 7 bases, and 10 bases lay in between. The CDR3 totals 11 residues. As DNA, the CDR3 is TGCAGCGTTGGTGGCAGCCCTGGCTACACCTTC. Its translation: CSVGGSPGYTF.

V is TRBV6-5 and J is TRBJ1-2; D is undetermined. The V end lost 0 bases, the J end lost 6 bases, and 8 bases lay between the germline ends. Looked up from germline, CDR1 is MNHEY and CDR2 is SVGAGI. The CDR3 runs to 13 residues. CDR3 protein: CASSYSSLNGYTF. The CDR3 nucleotides are TGTGCCAGCAGTTACTCGTCTTTAAATGGCTACACCTTC.

About this clonotype: The DNA is omitted, as the CDR3 cannot be located on it reliably, and the CDR3 follows TCRdb's listing. The CDR3 protein is CASAFGAGELFF. The chain couples TRBV19 to TRBJ2-2. The CDR3 length is 12 residues, termini included. Germline V gives CDR1 LNHDA, CDR2 SQIVND (reference sequence).

V gene TRBV11-3 combines with J gene TRBJ2-5, with D perhaps matching TRBD1 or TRBD2 (5 bases each). This CDR3 contains 16 residues. Looked up from germline, CDR1 is SGHNT and CDR2 is YENEEA. V dropped 0 bases and J dropped 4 bases, with 15 bases sitting between them. This chain's CDR3 is CASSLDGTGSSETQYF. The CDR3 DNA is TGTGCCAGCAGCTTAGATGGGACGGGGAGTTCAGAGACCCAGTACTTC.

This chain joins TRBV27 and TRBJ2-7, with D hard to call. CDR1 and CDR2 from the germline V gene are MNHEY and SMNVEV (reference sequence). V was shortened by 2 bases and J by 2 bases, with 10 bases between the two germline ends. This CDR3 comprises 14 residues. For the CDR3, the DNA is TGTGCCAGCAGTTTAGGTCGGTCTCCCTACGAGCAGTACTTC. Protein: CASSLGRSPYEQYF.

The chain links TRBV3-1 to TRBJ1-2, with 9 bases that match TRBD1. V lost 7 bases and J lost 3; bases outside the gene matches: 9. CDR3 length equals 15 residues. Looked up from germline, CDR1 is LGHDT and CDR2 is YNNKEL (reference sequence). CDR3 amino acids: CASTPRDRAHYGYTF. In DNA form, the CDR3 reads TGTGCCAGCACCCCCCGGGACAGGGCGCACTATGGCTACACCTTC.

The genes are TRBV10-3 and TRBJ1-2; 8 positions match TRBD1. Unmatched junction bases numbered 13, after V lost 6 bases and J lost 7 bases. CDR1 and CDR2 (germline): ENHRY, SYGVKD. The CDR3 loop spans 15 amino acids. Here the CDR3 DNA reads TGTGCCATCAGACCCGGCGGACAGGGCGGTGGTGGCTACACCTTC. Its translation is CAIRPGGQGGGGYTF.